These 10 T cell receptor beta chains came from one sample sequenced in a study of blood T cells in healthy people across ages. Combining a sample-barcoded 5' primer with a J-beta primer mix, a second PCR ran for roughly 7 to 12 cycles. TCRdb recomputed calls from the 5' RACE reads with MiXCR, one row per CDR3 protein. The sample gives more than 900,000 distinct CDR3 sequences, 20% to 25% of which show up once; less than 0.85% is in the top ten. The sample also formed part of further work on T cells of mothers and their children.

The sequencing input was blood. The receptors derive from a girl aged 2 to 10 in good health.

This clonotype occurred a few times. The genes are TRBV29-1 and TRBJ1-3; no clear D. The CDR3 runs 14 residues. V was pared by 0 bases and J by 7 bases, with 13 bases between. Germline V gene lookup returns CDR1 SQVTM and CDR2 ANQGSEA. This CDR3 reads CSVEDLGLGNTIYF. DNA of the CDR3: TGCAGCGTTGAAGACTTGGGTTTGGGGAACACCATATATTTT.

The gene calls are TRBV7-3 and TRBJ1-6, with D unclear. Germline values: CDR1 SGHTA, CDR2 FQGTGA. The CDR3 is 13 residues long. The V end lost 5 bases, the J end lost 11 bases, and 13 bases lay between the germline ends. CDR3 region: CASSPSIVAPLHF. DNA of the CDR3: TGTGCCAGCAGCCCGTCCATCGTGGCACCCCTCCACTTT.

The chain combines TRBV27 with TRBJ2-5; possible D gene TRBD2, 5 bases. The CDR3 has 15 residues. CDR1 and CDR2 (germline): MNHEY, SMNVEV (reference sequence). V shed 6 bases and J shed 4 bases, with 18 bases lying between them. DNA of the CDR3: TGTGCCAGCAGCCCGCTACTAGTTTGGAGAGAGACCCAGTACTTC. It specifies CASSPLLVWRETQYF.

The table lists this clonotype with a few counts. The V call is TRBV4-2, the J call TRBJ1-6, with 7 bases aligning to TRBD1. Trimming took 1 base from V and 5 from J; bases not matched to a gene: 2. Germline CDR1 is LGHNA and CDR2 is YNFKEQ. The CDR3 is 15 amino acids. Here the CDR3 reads CASSQGDSNNSPLHF. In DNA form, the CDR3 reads TGTGCCAGCAGCCAAGGGGACAGTAATAATTCACCCCTCCACTTT.

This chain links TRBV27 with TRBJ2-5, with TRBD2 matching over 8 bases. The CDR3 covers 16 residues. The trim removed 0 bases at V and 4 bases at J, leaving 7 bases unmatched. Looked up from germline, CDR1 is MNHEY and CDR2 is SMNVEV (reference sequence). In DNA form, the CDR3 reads TGTGCCAGCAGTTTATCGGCGGGGGGCGTCTCAGAGACCCAGTACTTC. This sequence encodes CASSLSAGGVSETQYF.

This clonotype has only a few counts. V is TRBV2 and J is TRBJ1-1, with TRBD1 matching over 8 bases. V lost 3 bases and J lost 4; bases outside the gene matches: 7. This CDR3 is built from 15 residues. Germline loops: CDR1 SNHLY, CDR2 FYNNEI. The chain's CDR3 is CASSDDRGGSTEAFF. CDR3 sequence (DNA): TGTGCCAGCAGTGATGACAGGGGTGGATCCACTGAAGCTTTCTTT.

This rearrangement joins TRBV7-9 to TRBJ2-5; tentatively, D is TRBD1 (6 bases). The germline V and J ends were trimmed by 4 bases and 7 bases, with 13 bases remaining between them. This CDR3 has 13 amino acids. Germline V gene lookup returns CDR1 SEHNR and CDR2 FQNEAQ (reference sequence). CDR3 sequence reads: CASSSWTVATQYF. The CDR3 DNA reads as TGTGCCAGCAGCTCATGGACAGTGGCGACCCAGTACTTC.

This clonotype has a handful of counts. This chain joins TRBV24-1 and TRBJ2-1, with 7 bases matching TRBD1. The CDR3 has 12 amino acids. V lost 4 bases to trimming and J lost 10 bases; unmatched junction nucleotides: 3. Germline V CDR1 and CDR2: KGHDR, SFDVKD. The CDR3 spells CATSDPGGEQFF. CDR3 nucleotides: TGTGCCACCAGTGACCCAGGGGGAGAGCAGTTCTTC.

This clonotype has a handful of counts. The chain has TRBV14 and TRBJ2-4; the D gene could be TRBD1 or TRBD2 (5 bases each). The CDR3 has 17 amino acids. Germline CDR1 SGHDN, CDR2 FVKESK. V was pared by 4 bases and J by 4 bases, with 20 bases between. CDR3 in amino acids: CASSLIARSGRKNIQYF. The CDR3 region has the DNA TGTGCCAGCAGCCTGATTGCCCGATCGGGACGGAAAAACATTCAGTACTTC.

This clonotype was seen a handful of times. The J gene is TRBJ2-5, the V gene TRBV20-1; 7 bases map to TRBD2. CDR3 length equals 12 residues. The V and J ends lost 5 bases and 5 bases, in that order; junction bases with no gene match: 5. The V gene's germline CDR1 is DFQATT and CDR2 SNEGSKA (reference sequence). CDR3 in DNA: TGCAGTGCTGAAGCGGGGTCGGAGACCCAGTACTTC. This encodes CSAEAGSETQYF.